A selection of T cell receptor beta chains follows, all from one sample in a study of CD8+ T cells in alopecia areata. The table came from immunoSEQ multiplex PCR; TCRdb's copy has only in-frame clones and leaves some out. The sample shows roughly 150,000 clones, approximately 53% of them seen only once. This sample comprised CD8+ T cells sorted from blood, obtained at week 0. The receptor source for this set is a human donor with alopecia areata. Both conserved end residues are part of each CDR3. Fields, in order: D gene, V gene, clone size, J gene, CDR3 DNA, CDR3 protein. D genes are given only for firm matches. Clone size is stated in some rows and not others, as once, few, many or a class when expanded.

NA	TRBV30	NA	TRBJ1-1	TGTGCCTGGGGGGACAACGTGAACACTGAAGCTTTCTTT	CAWGDNVNTEAFF
NA	TRBV30	few	TRBJ2-7	TGTGCCTGGAGTGTACCCGGGGACTACGAGCAGTACTTC	CAWSVPGDYEQYF
TRBD2	TRBV2	NA	TRBJ2-3	TGTGCCAGCAGCCGTGGGACTACTAGCACAGATACGCAGTATTTT	CASSRGTTSTDTQYF
NA	TRBV2	NA	TRBJ2-5	TGTGCCAGCAGTAAGGGACGTCTACAAGAGACCCAGTACTTC	CASSKGRLQETQYF
NA	TRBV30	once	TRBJ1-4	TGTGCCTGGAACCTCGGGGGAAGGAATGAAAAACTGTTTTTT	CAWNLGGRNEKLFF
TRBD2	TRBV10-2	few	TRBJ2-3	TGCGCCAGCAGTGAGTTCCAGCGGGGGAGCACAGATACGCAGTATTTT	CASSEFQRGSTDTQYF
NA	TRBV6-5	NA	TRBJ2-5	TGTGCCAGCAGTTACTCGTGGTCCGCCGTGGGGGAGACCCAGTACTTC	CASSYSWSAVGETQYF
NA	TRBV19	NA	TRBJ1-1	TGTGCCAGTAGTATCGGGGCAGAGGCTGCTTTCTTT	CASSIGAEAAFF
TRBD2	TRBV6-6	NA	TRBJ2-5	TGTGCCAGCAGTCCAGCGGGGGACGGTCGGGAGACCCAGTACTTC	CASSPAGDGRETQYF
NA	TRBV2	few	TRBJ2-5	TGTGCCAGCAGCGCAGACGGGGGAGAGACCCAGTACTTC	CASSADGGETQYF
NA	TRBV29-1	NA	TRBJ2-1	TGCAGCGTTGAAACCGACAGGGAGGAAAGCAATGAGCAGTTCTTC	CSVETDREESNEQFF
NA	TRBV4-3	few	TRBJ2-5	TGCGCCAGCAGCCAAGATAGAGTTGGGAAGACCCAGTACTTC	CASSQDRVGKTQYF
TRBD1	TRBV30	NA	TRBJ1-1	TGTGCCTGGGGGACGACTAAGACAGGGGGCACTGAAGCTTTCTTT	CAWGTTKTGGTEAFF
TRBD1	TRBV12-5	NA	TRBJ2-7	TGTGCTAGTGGTCCTAGGGACAGGGGTATTGAGCAGTACTTC	CASGPRDRGIEQYF
NA	TRBV9	NA	TRBJ2-3	TGTGCCAGCAGCGTAGGAGGGGGACGCACAGATACGCAGTATTTT	CASSVGGGRTDTQYF
NA	TRBV18	once	TRBJ2-3	TGTGCCAGCTCACCTCAGCCGGGACACGATACGCAGTATTTT	CASSPQPGHDTQYF
NA	TRBV7-9	NA	TRBJ1-5	TGTGCCAGCAGCTTAGCGCCCAGTCAGCCCCAGCATTTT	CASSLAPSQPQHF
NA	TRBV30	NA	TRBJ1-1	TGTGCCTACCCAGGAAAAGGGGGCACTGAAGCTTTCTTT	CAYPGKGGTEAFF
NA	TRBV30	once	TRBJ1-1	TGTGCCTGGAGTATAGGGGGGTTTGAAGCTTTCTTT	CAWSIGGFEAFF
NA	TRBV15	NA	TRBJ1-2	TGTGCCACCTATCCGGGACACCGAAAGGACTATGGCTACACCTTC	CATYPGHRKDYGYTF
NA	TRBV10-2	NA	TRBJ2-3	TGCGCCAGCACCTTAAGCGAAGGGGATACGCAGTATTTT	CASTLSEGDTQYF
NA	TRBV27	few	TRBJ2-7	TGTGCCAGCAGCCCGTGGGGGGACTCCTACGAGCAGTACTTC	CASSPWGDSYEQYF
TRBD1	TRBV6-5	few	TRBJ2-5	TGTGCCAGCAGCCAGGGACAGGCCCAAGAGACCCAGTACTTC	CASSQGQAQETQYF
NA	TRBV30	once	TRBJ1-1	TGTGCCTGGAGTGTAGGTGGGACTGAAGCTTTCTTT	CAWSVGGTEAFF
NA	TRBV7-9	few	TRBJ1-1	TGTGCCAGCACCAACGGGTGGGGGTCAGTCGGAACTGACACTGAAGCTTTCTTT	CASTNGWGSVGTDTEAFF
TRBD1	TRBV4-3	few	TRBJ2-2	TGCGCCAGCAGCCAAGACCTGACAGGGACCGGGGAGCTGTTTTTT	CASSQDLTGTGELFF
NA	TRBV25-1	NA	TRBJ2-7	TGTGCCAGCAGCCCGGGGGTAGAGCAGTACTTC	CASSPGVEQYF
TRBD1	TRBV30	NA	TRBJ1-2	TGTGCCTGGGTCTCAGGGGGCGGCTACACCTTC	CAWVSGGGYTF
TRBD1	TRBV30	NA	TRBJ1-1	TGTGCCTTGGAGACAGGGCCCAACACTGAAGCTTTCTTT	CALETGPNTEAFF
TRBD2	TRBV7-2	NA	TRBJ2-3	TGTGCCAGCAGCCGCGATCGGACTAGCGGTTTCACAGATACGCAGTATTTT	CASSRDRTSGFTDTQYF
TRBD1	TRBV27	NA	TRBJ2-2	TGTGCCAGCAGTTCATCGACAGGGATCTATCCCGGGGAGCTGTTTTTT	CASSSSTGIYPGELFF
NA	TRBV5-1	NA	TRBJ1-1	TGCGCCAGCAGCTTGATGGAGGGTAATACTGAAGCTTTCTTT	CASSLMEGNTEAFF
NA	TRBV30	NA	TRBJ1-2	TGTGCCTGGAACGGTGGCAACTATGGCTACACCTTC	CAWNGGNYGYTF
TRBD2	TRBV7-3	few	TRBJ2-1	TGTGCGAGCAGCCTAAAACCATTGGGGACTAGCCGCAATGTGCAGTTCTTC	CASSLKPLGTSRNVQFF
NA	TRBV5-1	NA	TRBJ2-4	TGCGCCAGCAGCTTAGGACGGAAAAACATTCAGTACTTC	CASSLGRKNIQYF